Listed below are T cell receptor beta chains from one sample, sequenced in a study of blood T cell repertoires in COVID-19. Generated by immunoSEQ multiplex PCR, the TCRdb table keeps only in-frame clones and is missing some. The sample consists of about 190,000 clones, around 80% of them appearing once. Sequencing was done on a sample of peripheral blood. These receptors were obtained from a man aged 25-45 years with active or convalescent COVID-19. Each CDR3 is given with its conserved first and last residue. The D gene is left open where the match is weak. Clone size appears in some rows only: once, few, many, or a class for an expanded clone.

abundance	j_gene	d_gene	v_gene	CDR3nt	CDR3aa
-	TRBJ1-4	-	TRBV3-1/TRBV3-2	TGTGCCAGCAGCCAAGATAGGCTGCCAGGGGAAAAACTGTTTTTT	CASSQDRLPGEKLFF
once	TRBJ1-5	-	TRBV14	TGTGCCAGCAGCCAGGGGCCCGGCAATCAGCCCCAGCATTTT	CASSQGPGNQPQHF
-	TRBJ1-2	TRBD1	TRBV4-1	TGCGCCAGCAGCCAAGGACAGGGTACTTCCTATGGCTACACCTTC	CASSQGQGTSYGYTF
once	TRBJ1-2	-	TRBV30	TGTGCCTGGGGGGACCGGGGCTATGGCTACACCTTC	CAWGDRGYGYTF
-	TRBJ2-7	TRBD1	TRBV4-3	TGCGCCAGCAGCCAAGCCCAAGCAGCAGGGGGTAAAAACGAGCAGTACTTC	CASSQAQAAGGKNEQYF
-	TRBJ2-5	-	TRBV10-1	TGCGCCAGCAGTGAGCACACCCAAGAGACCCAGTACTTC	CASSEHTQETQYF
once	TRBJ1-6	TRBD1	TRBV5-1	TGCGCCAGCAGCCCCGGACAGGCTCGGGGCTCACCCCTCCACTTT	CASSPGQARGSPLHF
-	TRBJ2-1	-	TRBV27	TGTGCCAGCAGCATTAAGGGGGGGGGATACAATGAGCAGTTCTTC	CASSIKGGGYNEQFF
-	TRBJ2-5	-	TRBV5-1	TGCGCCAGCAGCTTGGGTGCCGGGAACCAAGAGACCCAGTACTTC	CASSLGAGNQETQYF
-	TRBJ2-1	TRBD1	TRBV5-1	TGCGCCAGCAGCTCCTGGACAGGGGACAACAATGAGCAGTTCTTC	CASSSWTGDNNEQFF
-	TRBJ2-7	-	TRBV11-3	TGTGCCAGCAGCCCGCAGGGTTACGAGCAGTACTTC	CASSPQGYEQYF
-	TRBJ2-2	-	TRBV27	TGTGCCAGCAACCCGACAGTTCCCAACACCGGGGAGCTGTTTTTT	CASNPTVPNTGELFF
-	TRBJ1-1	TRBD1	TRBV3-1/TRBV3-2	TGTGCCAGCAGCCCCCAGGACAGGGGAGGAACTGAAGCTTTCTTT	CASSPQDRGGTEAFF
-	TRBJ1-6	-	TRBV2	TGTGCCAGCAGTAGTAGGGGCCCAGGGGATTCACCCCTCCACTTT	CASSSRGPGDSPLHF
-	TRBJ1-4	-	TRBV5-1	TGCGCCAGCAGCTTGAGGGGCAGCGCGGACAATGAAAAACTGTTTTTT	CASSLRGSADNEKLFF
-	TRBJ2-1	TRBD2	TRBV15	TGTGCCACCAGCAGGGCGGGAGATAATGAGCAGTTCTTC	CATSRAGDNEQFF
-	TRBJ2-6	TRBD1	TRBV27	TGTGCCAGCAGACCGACAGGGTCTGGGGCCAACGTCCTGACTTTC	CASRPTGSGANVLTF
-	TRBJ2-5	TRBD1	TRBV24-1	TGTGCCACCAGTGATTTGACAGGGGACGCGGAGACCCAGTACTTC	CATSDLTGDAETQYF
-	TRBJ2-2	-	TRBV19	TGTGCCAGTAGTATAAACGGTTACACCGGGGAGCTGTTTTTT	CASSINGYTGELFF
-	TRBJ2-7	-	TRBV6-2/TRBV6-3	TGTGCCAGCAGTAGAACAGGGTCTCCCTACGAGCAGTACTTC	CASSRTGSPYEQYF
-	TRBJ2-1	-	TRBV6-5	TGTGCCAGCAGTTACTCGAGGCTAGCGGAGCAGTTCTTC	CASSYSRLAEQFF
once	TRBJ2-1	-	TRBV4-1	TGCGCCAGCAGCCAGGGACTCCAAAGCTCCTACAATGAGCAGTTCTTC	CASSQGLQSSYNEQFF
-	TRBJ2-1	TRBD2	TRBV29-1	TGCAGCGTTGAAGGGTCGGCTAGCGGGACTCCAAGCTCCTACAATGAGCAGTTCTTC	CSVEGSASGTPSSYNEQFF
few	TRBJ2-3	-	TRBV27	TGTGCCAGCACCCCCTCGGGGACTTTCACAGATACGCAGTATTTT	CASTPSGTFTDTQYF
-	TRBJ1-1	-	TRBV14	TGTGCCAGCAGCCAAGTAAGGAGTTACACTGAAGCTTTCTTT	CASSQVRSYTEAFF
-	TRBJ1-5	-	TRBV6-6	TGTGCCAGCAGTCGGACAGTCGACAATCAGCCCCAGCATTTT	CASSRTVDNQPQHF
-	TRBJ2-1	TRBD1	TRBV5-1	TGCGCCAGCAGCGGCCATACAGGGGGCGTTGAGCAGTTCTTC	CASSGHTGGVEQFF
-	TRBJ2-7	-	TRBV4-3	TGCGCCAGCAGCCAAGAGTTTCATCCTGGCGGTCGGGGGGCCGGCGAGCAGTACTTC	CASSQEFHPGGRGAGEQYF
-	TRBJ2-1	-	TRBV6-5	TGTGCCAGCAGTTACTCGAATCGGGGCTACAATGAGCAGTTCTTC	CASSYSNRGYNEQFF
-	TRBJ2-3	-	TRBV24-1	TGTGCCACCAGCTTCCGGGATCGCGGCACAGATACGCAGTATTTT	CATSFRDRGTDTQYF
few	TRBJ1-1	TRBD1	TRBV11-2	TGTGCCAGCAGCTTGATTACCAGACAGGGGGCGGGATCCATGGGGGAAGCTTTCTTT	CASSLITRQGAGSMGEAFF
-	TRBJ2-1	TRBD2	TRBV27	TGTGCCAGCAGTTTATCGACTAGCGGGTTTGCCTACAATGAGCAGTTCTTC	CASSLSTSGFAYNEQFF
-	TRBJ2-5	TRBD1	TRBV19	TGTGCCAGTACCCCCGGGGGGGGACAGGGGGAGACCCAGTACTTC	CASTPGGGQGETQYF
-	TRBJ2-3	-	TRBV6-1	TGTGCCAGCAGTGAAGCGGCAGGTAAAGATACGCAGTATTTT	CASSEAAGKDTQYF
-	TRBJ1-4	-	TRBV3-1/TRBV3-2	TGTGCCAGCAGCCAAGAGGGGCTTCGTGAAAAACTGTTTTTT	CASSQEGLREKLFF
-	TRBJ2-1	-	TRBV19	TGTGCCAGTAGTATACGACTCAATGAGCAGTTCTTC	CASSIRLNEQFF
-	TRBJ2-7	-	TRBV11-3	TGTGCCAGCAGCTTAGAGGTCGGCTACGAGCAGTACTTC	CASSLEVGYEQYF